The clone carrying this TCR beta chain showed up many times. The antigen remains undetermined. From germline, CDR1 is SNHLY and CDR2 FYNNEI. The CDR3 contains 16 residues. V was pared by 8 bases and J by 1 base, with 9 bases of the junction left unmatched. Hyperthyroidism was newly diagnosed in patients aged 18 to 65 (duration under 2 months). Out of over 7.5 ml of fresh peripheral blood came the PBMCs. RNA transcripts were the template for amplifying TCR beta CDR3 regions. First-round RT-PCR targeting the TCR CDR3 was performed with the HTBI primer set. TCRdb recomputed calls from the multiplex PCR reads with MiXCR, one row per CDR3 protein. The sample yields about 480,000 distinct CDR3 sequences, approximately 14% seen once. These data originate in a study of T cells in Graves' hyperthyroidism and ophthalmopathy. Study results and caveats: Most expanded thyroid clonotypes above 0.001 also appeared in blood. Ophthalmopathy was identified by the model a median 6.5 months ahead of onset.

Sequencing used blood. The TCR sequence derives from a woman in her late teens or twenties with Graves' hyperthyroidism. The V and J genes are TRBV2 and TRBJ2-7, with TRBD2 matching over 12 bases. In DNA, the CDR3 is TGTGCCAGCGGGGCGACTAGCGGGAGAGGGTCCTACGAGCAGTACTTC. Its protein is CASGATSGRGSYEQYF.